One T cell receptor (beta chain) is described in this entry. What it binds is not known. The CDR3 contains 12 residues. V gave up 5 bases and J gave up 5 bases, with 9 bases separating them. Germline lookup yields CDR1 KGHSH and CDR2 LQKENI. The entry originates in a study of response to subunit inactivated influenza vaccine. General study findings and limits: Authors suggested that a seasonal influenza vaccination recruits few new T cells each time.

One entry per CDR3 protein results from TCRdb running MiXCR on the RT-PCR reads. The data hold more than 700,000 distinct CDR3 sequences, with 21% observed a single time. The chain uses TRBV18 and TRBJ2-5; D is undetermined. This TCR was recovered from a man in his fifties who received an inactivated influenza vaccine. The source material was PBMCs from blood, sampled 4 to 6 days after vaccination. The CDR3 loop reads CASSARSETQYF. In DNA form, the CDR3 reads TGTGCCAGCTCAGCGAGGTCGGAGACCCAGTACTTC.